The T cell receptor beta chain under discussion was sequenced for a study of control samples from healthy donors and cancer patients (dated by TCRdb to the early 2020s). As concerns this clone: Its antigen is still unknown. Per-nucleotide qualities are absent, and no much larger clonotype sits a single base away.

Library generation was performed with the immunoSEQ multiplex PCR assay. The table comes from immuneACCESS by way of TCRdb, which keeps in-frame sequences with V and J called. Part of the clones is missing from these tables; in studies checked, under half for an unresolved V gene and the rest for unknown reasons. The sample yields about 120,000 clones; over 75% were counted once. In total, the top ten clones hold more than 8% of the sample. Via the germline V gene, CDR1 is KGHDR and CDR2 SFDVKD. Spanning cysteine to phenylalanine, the CDR3 consists of 17 amino acids. Kept here is only the CDR3 DNA, which spans 51 bases and is read in frame from base 1. Trimming costs V 1 base and J 5 bases, and their ends lie 16 bases apart.

Material: blood. The clonotype was recovered from a man in his forties in good health. The rearranged chain carries TRBV24-1 and TRBJ2-2; no D segment can be confidently identified. The CDR3 protein: CATSDLSPKDLTGELFF. The nucleotide sequence is TGTGCCACCAGTGATTTATCTCCAAAGGATTTAACCGGGGAGCTGTTTTTT.